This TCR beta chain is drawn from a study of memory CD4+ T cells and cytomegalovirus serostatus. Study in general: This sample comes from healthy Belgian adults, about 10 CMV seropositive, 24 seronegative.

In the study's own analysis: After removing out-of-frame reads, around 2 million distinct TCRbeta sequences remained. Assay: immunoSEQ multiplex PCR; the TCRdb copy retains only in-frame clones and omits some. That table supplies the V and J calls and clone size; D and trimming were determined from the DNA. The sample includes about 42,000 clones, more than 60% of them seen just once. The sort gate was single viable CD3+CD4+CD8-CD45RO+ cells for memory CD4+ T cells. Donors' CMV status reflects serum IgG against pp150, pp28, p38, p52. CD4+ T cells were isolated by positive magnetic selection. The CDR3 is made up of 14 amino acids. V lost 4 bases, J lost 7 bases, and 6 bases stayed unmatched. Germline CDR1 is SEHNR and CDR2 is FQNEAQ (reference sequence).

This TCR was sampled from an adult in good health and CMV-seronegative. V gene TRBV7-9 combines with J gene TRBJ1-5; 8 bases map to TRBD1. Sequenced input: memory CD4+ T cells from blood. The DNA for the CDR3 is TGTGCCAGCAGCTCCGACAGGGGTTGGCAGCCCCAGCATTTT. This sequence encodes CASSSDRGWQPQHF.